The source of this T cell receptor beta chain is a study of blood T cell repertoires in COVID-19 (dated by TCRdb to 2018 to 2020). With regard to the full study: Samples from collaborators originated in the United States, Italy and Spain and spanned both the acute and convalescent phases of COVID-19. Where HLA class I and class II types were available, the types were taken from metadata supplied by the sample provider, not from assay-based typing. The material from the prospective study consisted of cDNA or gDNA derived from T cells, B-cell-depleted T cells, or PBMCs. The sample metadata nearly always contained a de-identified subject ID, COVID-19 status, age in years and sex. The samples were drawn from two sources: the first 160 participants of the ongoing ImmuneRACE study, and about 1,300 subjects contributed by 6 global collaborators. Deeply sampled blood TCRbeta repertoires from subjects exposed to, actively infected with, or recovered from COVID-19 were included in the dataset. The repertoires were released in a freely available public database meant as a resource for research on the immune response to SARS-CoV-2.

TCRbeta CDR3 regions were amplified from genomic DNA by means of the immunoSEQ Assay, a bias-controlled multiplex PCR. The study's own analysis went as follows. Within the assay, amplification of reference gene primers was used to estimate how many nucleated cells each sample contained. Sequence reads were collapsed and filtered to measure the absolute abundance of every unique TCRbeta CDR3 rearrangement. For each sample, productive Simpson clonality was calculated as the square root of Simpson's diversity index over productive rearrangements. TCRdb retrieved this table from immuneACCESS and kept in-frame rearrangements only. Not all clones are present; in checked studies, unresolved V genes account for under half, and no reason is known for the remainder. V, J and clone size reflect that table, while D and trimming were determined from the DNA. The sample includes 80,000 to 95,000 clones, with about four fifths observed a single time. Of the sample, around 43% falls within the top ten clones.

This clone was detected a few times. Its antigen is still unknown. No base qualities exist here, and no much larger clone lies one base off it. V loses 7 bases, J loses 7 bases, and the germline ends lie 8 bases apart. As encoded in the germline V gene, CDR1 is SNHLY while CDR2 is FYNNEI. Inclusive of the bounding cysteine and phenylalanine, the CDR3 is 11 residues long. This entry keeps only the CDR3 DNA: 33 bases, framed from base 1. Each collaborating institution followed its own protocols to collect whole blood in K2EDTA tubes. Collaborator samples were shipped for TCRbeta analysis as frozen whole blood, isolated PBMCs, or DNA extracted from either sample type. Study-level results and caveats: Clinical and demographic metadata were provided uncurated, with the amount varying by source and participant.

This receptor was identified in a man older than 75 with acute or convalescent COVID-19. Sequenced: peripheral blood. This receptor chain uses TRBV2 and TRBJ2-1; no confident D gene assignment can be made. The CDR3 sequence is CASTLSNEQFF. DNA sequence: TGTGCCAGCACTCTCTCGAATGAGCAGTTCTTC.